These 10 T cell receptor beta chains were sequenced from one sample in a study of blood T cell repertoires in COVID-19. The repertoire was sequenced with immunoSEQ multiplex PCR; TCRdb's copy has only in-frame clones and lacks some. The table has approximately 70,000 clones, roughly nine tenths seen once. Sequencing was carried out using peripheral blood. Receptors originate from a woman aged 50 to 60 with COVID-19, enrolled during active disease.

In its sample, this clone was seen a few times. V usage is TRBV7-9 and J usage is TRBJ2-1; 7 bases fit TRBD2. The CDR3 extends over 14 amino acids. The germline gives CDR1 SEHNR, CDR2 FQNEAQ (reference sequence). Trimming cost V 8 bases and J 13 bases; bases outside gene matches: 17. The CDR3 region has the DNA TGTGCCAGCGGGGATAGCGGGTGGAGCCGTCCCCAGTTCTTC. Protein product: CASGDSGWSRPQFF.

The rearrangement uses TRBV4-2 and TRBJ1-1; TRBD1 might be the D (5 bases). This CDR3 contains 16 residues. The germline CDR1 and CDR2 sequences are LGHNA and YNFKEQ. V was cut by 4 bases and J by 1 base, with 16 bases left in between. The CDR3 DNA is TGTGCCAGCAGCCCGATTCTAGGGGTAGGGAACACTGAAGCTTTCTTT. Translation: CASSPILGVGNTEAFF.

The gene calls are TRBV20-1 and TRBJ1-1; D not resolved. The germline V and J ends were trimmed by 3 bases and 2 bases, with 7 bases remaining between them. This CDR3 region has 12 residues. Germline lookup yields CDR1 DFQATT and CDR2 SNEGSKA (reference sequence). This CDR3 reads CSASRVNTEAFF. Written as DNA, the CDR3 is TGCAGTGCTAGTCGAGTAAACACTGAAGCTTTCTTT.

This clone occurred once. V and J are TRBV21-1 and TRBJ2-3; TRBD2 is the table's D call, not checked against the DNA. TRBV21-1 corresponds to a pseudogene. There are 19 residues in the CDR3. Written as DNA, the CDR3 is TGTGCCAGCAGCAAAGTCCGGGGGATAGCGGGAGGGCCAGGGGATACGCAGTATTTT. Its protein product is CASSKVRGIAGGPGDTQYF.

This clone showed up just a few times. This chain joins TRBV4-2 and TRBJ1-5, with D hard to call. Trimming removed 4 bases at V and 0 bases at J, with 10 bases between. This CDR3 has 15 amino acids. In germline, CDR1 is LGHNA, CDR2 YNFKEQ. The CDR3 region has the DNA TGTGCCAGCAGCCCAACAGACGATAGCAATCAGCCCCAGCATTTT. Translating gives CASSPTDDSNQPQHF.

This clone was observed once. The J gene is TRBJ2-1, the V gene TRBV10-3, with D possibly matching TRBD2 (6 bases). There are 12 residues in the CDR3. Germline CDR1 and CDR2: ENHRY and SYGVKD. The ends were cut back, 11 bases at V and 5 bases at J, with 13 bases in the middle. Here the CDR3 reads CASQGGDNEQFF. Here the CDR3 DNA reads TGTGCCTCCCAAGGAGGGGACAATGAGCAGTTCTTC.

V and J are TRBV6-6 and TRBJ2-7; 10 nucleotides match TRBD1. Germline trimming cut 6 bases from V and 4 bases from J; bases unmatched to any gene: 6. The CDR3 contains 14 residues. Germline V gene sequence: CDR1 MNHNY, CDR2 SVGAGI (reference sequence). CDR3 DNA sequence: TGTGCCAGCAGCTCTTTGGGACAGGGGTACGAGCAGTACTTC. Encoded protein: CASSSLGQGYEQYF.

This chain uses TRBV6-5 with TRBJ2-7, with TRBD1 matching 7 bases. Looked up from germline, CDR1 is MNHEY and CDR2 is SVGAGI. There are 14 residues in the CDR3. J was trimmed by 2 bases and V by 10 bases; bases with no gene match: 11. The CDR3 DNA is TGTGCCACAATCCCGGGACAGTTACCCTACGAGCAGTACTTC. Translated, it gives CATIPGQLPYEQYF.

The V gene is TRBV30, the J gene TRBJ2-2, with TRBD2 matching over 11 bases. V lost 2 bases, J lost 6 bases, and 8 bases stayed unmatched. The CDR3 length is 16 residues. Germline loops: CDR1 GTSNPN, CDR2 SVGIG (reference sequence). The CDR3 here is CAWSRGLAGGPGELFF. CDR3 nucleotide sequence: TGTGCCTGGAGTCGTGGGCTAGCGGGAGGCCCCGGGGAGCTGTTTTTT. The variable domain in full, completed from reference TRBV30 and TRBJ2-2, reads SQTIHQWPATLVQPVGSPLSLECTVEGTSNPNLYWYRQAAGRGLQLLFYSVGIGQISSEVPQNLSASRPQDRQFILSSKKLLLSDSGFYLCAWSRGLAGGPGELFFGEGSRLTVL.

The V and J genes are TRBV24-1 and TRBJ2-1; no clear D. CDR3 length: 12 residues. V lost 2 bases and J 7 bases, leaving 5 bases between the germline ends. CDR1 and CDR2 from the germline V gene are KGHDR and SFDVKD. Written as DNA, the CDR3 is TGTGCCACCAGTGATTACTCGAATGAGCAGTTCTTC. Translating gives CATSDYSNEQFF.